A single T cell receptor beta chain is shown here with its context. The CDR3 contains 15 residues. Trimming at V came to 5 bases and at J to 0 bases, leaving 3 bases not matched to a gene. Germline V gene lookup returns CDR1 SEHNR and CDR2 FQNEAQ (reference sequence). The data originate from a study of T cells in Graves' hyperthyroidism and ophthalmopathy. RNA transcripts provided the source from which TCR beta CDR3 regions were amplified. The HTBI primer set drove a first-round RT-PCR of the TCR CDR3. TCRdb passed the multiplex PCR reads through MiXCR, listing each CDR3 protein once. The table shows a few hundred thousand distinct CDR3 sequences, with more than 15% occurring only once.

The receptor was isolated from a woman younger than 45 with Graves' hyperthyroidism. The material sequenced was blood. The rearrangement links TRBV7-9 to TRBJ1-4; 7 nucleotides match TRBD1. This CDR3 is CASSGTATTNEKLFF. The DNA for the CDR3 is TGTGCCAGCAGCGGGACAGCCACAACTAATGAAAAACTGTTTTTT.